The 23 T cell receptor beta chains reported below all come from one sample, sequenced in a study of cytomegalovirus exposure and HLA in healthy donors. Primers for the PCR totalled 60 Vbeta and 13 Jbeta. The protocol was immunoSEQ multiplex PCR, while the TCRdb copy is restricted to in-frame clones and leaves out a portion. The sample holds around 150,000 clones, less than 90% seen once. Sequencing was carried out using PBMCs. All receptors come from a woman aged 18-35 years in good health and CMV-seronegative.

The chain uses TRBV7-9 and TRBJ1-5; a weak D match, TRBD1 (5 bases). The CDR3 sequence is 16 residues long. Germline V lookup: CDR1 SEHNR, CDR2 FQNEAQ (reference sequence). Between the trimmed V and J ends, which lost 2 bases and 4 bases, there was a span of 15 bases. The CDR3 sequence: CASSLMGGVPNQPQHF. In DNA, the CDR3 is TGTGCCAGCAGCTTAATGGGAGGGGTCCCTAATCAGCCCCAGCATTTT.

This clone was seen a single time. The rearrangement links TRBV28 to TRBJ2-7; 9 bases are shared with TRBD1. Germline trimming cut 6 bases from V and 0 bases from J; bases unmatched to any gene: 18. The CDR3 contains 19 residues. The V gene's germline CDR1 is MDHEN and CDR2 SYDVKM. The CDR3 loop reads CASSSARDRVSQASYEQYF. As DNA, the CDR3 is TGTGCCAGCAGCTCAGCACGGGACAGGGTTTCGCAAGCCTCCTACGAGCAGTACTTC.

The gene calls are TRBV5-6 and TRBJ2-3; 7 positions match TRBD2. Germline values: CDR1 SGHDT, CDR2 YYEEEE. V gave up 5 bases and J gave up 5 bases; unmatched junction bases: 8. This CDR3 contains 14 residues. CDR3 nucleotide sequence: TGTGCCAGCAGTTCCAAGCGGGATCAAGATACGCAGTATTTT. Its protein product is CASSSKRDQDTQYF.

V usage is TRBV28 and J usage is TRBJ1-6, with 10 nucleotides matching TRBD1. Germline V gene lookup returns CDR1 MDHEN and CDR2 SYDVKM. V lost 8 bases and J lost 7; bases outside the gene matches: 8. The CDR3 runs 15 residues. This CDR3 reads CASGSQDRGNSPLHF. The CDR3 bases are TGTGCCAGCGGAAGCCAGGACAGGGGGAATTCACCCCTCCACTTT.

The V gene is TRBV27, the J gene TRBJ2-5; 8 nucleotides agree with TRBD2. Germline CDR1 is MNHEY and CDR2 is SMNVEV (reference sequence). J was trimmed by 7 bases and V by 5 bases; bases with no gene match: 12. The CDR3 totals 15 residues. The CDR3 reads CASSLAARAGGTQYF. Here the CDR3 DNA reads TGTGCCAGCAGTCTCGCGGCCAGGGCGGGGGGGACCCAGTACTTC.

V is TRBV19 and J is TRBJ2-7; possible D gene TRBD2, 6 bases. CDR3 size: 15 residues. V was pared by 6 bases and J by 0 bases, with 15 bases between. Germline CDR1 and CDR2: LNHDA and SQIVND (reference sequence). The DNA of the CDR3 is TGTGCCAGTAGCATCGGGACTCTTAGCTCCTACGAGCAGTACTTC. Its protein product is CASSIGTLSSYEQYF.

The V call is TRBV19, the J call TRBJ2-2; TRBD2 might be the D (6 bases). The CDR3 is made up of 14 amino acids. V shed 4 bases and J shed 0 bases, with 6 bases lying between them. The germline V gene encodes CDR1 LNHDA and CDR2 SQIVND (reference sequence). The CDR3 spells CASSRGANTGELFF. The CDR3 nucleotides are TGTGCCAGTAGTAGGGGGGCGAACACCGGGGAGCTGTTTTTT.

The chain has TRBV14 and TRBJ1-1; 8 nucleotides agree with TRBD1. Per the germline V gene, CDR1 is SGHDN and CDR2 is FVKESK. Trimming removed 4 bases from V and 3 bases from J; junction bases left unmatched: 4. CDR3 length: 14 amino acids. This chain's CDR3 is CASSRTGLYTEAFF. The DNA for the CDR3 is TGTGCCAGCAGCCGGACAGGGTTGTACACTGAAGCTTTCTTT.

In regard to this clone: The same CDR3 arises from other DNA sequences in this sample as well. This chain connects TRBV27 to TRBJ1-5, with D possibly TRBD1 on 5 matching bases. Germline values: CDR1 MNHEY, CDR2 SMNVEV (reference sequence). The V gene lost 3 bases and the J gene lost 5 bases, with 14 bases spanning the gap. There are 15 residues in the CDR3. The CDR3 nucleotides read TGTGCCAGCAGTTTTCGGGGGTCTCCTGATCAGCCCCAGCATTTT. It encodes CASSFRGSPDQPQHF.

This clone was counted ten times or more. The V call is TRBV7-2, the J call TRBJ1-3; 7 bases map to TRBD1. This CDR3 has 14 residues. The V gene's germline CDR1 is SGHTA and CDR2 FQGNSA. V was pared by 7 bases and J by 4 bases, with 7 bases of the junction left unmatched. CDR3: CASTLRGIGNTIYF. As DNA, the CDR3 is TGTGCCAGCACCCTCAGGGGGATCGGAAACACCATATATTTT.

The chain links TRBV5-1 to TRBJ2-4, with TRBD1 matching over 9 bases. From germline, CDR1 is SGHRS and CDR2 YFSETQ. This CDR3 is built from 14 residues. The junction had 7 bases not matched to a gene; V was cut back by 4 bases and J by 8 bases. The CDR3 loop reads CASSQQGDRDIQYF. The CDR3 DNA reads as TGCGCCAGCAGCCAGCAGGGGGACAGGGACATTCAGTACTTC.

The chain combines TRBV14 with TRBJ2-7; maybe TRBD1 (5 bases). CDR3 length equals 14 residues. V was shortened by 0 bases and J by 6 bases, with 12 bases between the two germline ends. Germline values: CDR1 SGHDN, CDR2 FVKESK. The CDR3 nucleotides read TGTGCCAGCAGCCAAGAAGAAGGGGAATTCGAGCAGTACTTC. Amino acid sequence: CASSQEEGEFEQYF.

This clone was counted a single time. The chain links TRBV7-2 to TRBJ2-5; 7 bases align to TRBD2. Per the germline V gene, CDR1 is SGHTA and CDR2 is FQGNSA. Trimming removed 3 bases from V and 5 bases from J; junction bases left unmatched: 9. This CDR3 comprises 15 residues. The CDR3 DNA is TGTGCCAGCAGCTTTGTGGGAGGGCGGTCGGAGACCCAGTACTTC. Its translation: CASSFVGGRSETQYF.

The chain employs TRBV18 and TRBJ2-5; 7 nucleotides align to TRBD1. V gave up 0 bases and J gave up 4 bases; unmatched junction bases: 5. The CDR3 has 15 amino acids. CDR1 is KGHSH and CDR2 is LQKENI in the germline V gene. The CDR3 loop reads CASSPPRQGSETQYF. Written as DNA, the CDR3 is TGTGCCAGCTCACCACCCCGACAGGGTTCAGAGACCCAGTACTTC.

The CDR3 coding sequence is TGTGCCAGCAGTTCCCCTAGTCGGCCCCAGCATTTT. Translated, it gives CASSSPSRPQHF. V and J are TRBV28 and TRBJ1-5; D unclear. CDR1 is MDHEN and CDR2 is SYDVKM in the germline V gene. V was trimmed by 4 bases and J by 9 bases, leaving 10 bases between them. This CDR3 region has 12 residues.

This clone was recorded only once. The rearrangement links TRBV5-1 to TRBJ2-3; D call uncertain. Trimming removed 0 bases from V and 4 bases from J, with 9 bases in between. The CDR3 totals 14 residues. Germline CDR1 and CDR2: SGHRS and YFSETQ. DNA for the CDR3: TGCGCCAGCAGCTTGGGGCAAGATGCAGATACGCAGTATTTT. Protein: CASSLGQDADTQYF.

The rearrangement uses TRBV6-1 and TRBJ1-6, with D maybe TRBD1 (5 bases). Germline V gene data show CDR1 as MNHNS and CDR2 as SASEGT. The CDR3 extends over 15 amino acids. With 7 bases removed from V and 8 bases from J, the gap between germline ends came to 18 bases. The CDR3 sequence is CASTGGVEGYSPLHF. In nucleotides, the CDR3 is TGTGCCAGCACCGGGGGTGTTGAGGGGTATTCACCCCTCCACTTT.

Here the CDR3 reads CASSLGRGDPRFF. In DNA, the CDR3 is TGTGCCAGCAGCCTAGGCAGGGGAGACCCGCGCTTCTTC. V and J are TRBV7-8 and TRBJ2-1; possibly TRBD1 for D (6 bases). Germline loops: CDR1 SGHVS, CDR2 FQNEAQ. V lost 5 bases, J lost 16 bases, and 21 bases lay in between. This CDR3 is 13 amino acids long.

This chain links TRBV7-9 with TRBJ1-3, with 9 bases fitting TRBD1. Germline values: CDR1 SEHNR, CDR2 FQNEAQ (reference sequence). The CDR3 totals 15 residues. The trim removed 4 bases at V and 4 bases at J, leaving 5 bases unmatched. For the CDR3, the DNA is TGTGCCAGCAGCTACCCGGGACAGGGAGGAAACACCATATATTTT. Translation gives CASSYPGQGGNTIYF.

This sequence joins TRBV13 and TRBJ2-2, with D possibly matching TRBD1 (5 bases). Germline lookup yields CDR1 PRHDT and CDR2 FYEKMQ (reference sequence). This CDR3 has 15 residues. Trimming took 3 bases from V and 2 from J, leaving 10 bases between them. CDR3 in amino acids: CASSFRAKNTGELFF. The CDR3 bases are TGTGCCAGCAGCTTCAGGGCTAAAAACACCGGGGAGCTGTTTTTT.

CDR3 DNA sequence: TGTGCCAGCAGTTTGGGACAGGGGGCGAACACCGGGGAGCTGTTTTTT. This codes for CASSLGQGANTGELFF. This chain uses TRBV28 with TRBJ2-2, with TRBD1 matching over 11 bases. After removal of 3 bases from V and 0 bases from J, the junction contained 0 bases not matched to a gene. Germline V gene lookup returns CDR1 MDHEN and CDR2 SYDVKM. The CDR3 has 16 amino acids.

The chain couples TRBV28 to TRBJ1-5; a possible D gene is TRBD1 (5 bases). The CDR3 covers 15 residues. V lost 5 bases to trimming and J lost 4 bases, with 15 bases between them. Germline values: CDR1 MDHEN, CDR2 SYDVKM. CDR3: CASSLRQSANQPQHF. Here the CDR3 DNA reads TGTGCCAGCAGTCTCCGACAGTCGGCGAATCAGCCCCAGCATTTT.

This clone was seen just once. This chain uses TRBV5-5 with TRBJ2-2, with TRBD1 matching over 8 bases. Looked up from germline, CDR1 is SGHKS and CDR2 is YYEKEE (reference sequence). The J segment lost 4 bases and the V segment lost 0 bases, leaving 8 bases of the junction unmatched. The CDR3 is 17 amino acids. The CDR3 nucleotides read TGTGCCAGCAGCTTGGCGGCCAGGGGGCTAAGCACCGGGGAGCTGTTTTTT. It codes for CASSLAARGLSTGELFF.